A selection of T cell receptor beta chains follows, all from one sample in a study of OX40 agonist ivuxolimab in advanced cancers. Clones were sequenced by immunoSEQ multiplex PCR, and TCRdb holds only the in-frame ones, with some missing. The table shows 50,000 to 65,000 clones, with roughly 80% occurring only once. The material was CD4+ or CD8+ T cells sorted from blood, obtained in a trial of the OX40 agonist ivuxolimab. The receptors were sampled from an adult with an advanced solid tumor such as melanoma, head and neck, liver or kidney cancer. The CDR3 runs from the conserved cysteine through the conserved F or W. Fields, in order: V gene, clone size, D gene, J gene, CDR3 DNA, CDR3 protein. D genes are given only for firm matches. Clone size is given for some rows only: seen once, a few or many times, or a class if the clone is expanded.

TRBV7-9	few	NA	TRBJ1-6	TGTGCCAGCAGCTTAGTAAGGGCGTCACCCCTCCACTTT	CASSLVRASPLHF
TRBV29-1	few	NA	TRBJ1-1	TGCAGCGCCGTGGGGGGAGCTCATATCATGAACACTGAAGCTTTCTTT	CSAVGGAHIMNTEAFF
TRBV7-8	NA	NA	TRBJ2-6	TGTGCCAGCAGCTTAGTCGAGGGATCTAGGGCTGGGGCCAACGTCCTGACTTTC	CASSLVEGSRAGANVLTF
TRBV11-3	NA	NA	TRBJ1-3	TGTGCCAGCAGCAGTACAGGGCCTGGAAACACCATATATTTT	CASSSTGPGNTIYF
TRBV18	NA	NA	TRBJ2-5	TGTGCCAGCTCACCGGAAGGACAAGAGACCCAGTACTTC	CASSPEGQETQYF
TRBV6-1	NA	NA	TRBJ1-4	TGTGCCAGCAGTGAAGGGACAGCGGGTAATGAAAAACTGTTTTTT	CASSEGTAGNEKLFF
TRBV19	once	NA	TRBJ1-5	TGTGCCAGTAGTATTTTGGGTAATCAGCCCCAGCATTTT	CASSILGNQPQHF
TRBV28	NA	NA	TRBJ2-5	TGTGCCAGCAGTTTAGGTGGGGTTGAGGAGACCCAGTACTTC	CASSLGGVEETQYF
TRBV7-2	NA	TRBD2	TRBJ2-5	TGTGCCAGCAGCTTAGGGGGGACTAGCGGACAAGAGACCCAGTACTTC	CASSLGGTSGQETQYF
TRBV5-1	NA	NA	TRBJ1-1	TGCGCCAGCAGCATGGACGGGGGATACACTGAAGCTTTCTTT	CASSMDGGYTEAFF
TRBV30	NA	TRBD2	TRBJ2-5	TGTGCCTCACTGGGCGGGAGATCAGAAGAGACCCAGTACTTC	CASLGGRSEETQYF
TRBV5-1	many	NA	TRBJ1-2	TGCGCCAGCAGCGTAGGTCAGGGGAACTATGGCTACACCTTC	CASSVGQGNYGYTF
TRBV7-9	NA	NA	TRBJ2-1	TGTGCCAGCAGTTCAGGGGCTAGGGAGCAGTTCTTC	CASSSGAREQFF
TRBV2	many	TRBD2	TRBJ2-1	TGTGCCAGCAGTTGGGATAGCGGGAACAATGAGCAGTTCTTC	CASSWDSGNNEQFF
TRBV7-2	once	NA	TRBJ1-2	TGTGCCAGCAGCACCCGGGTCCTCACGCCCTATGGCTACACCTTC	CASSTRVLTPYGYTF
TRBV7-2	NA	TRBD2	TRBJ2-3	TGTGCCAGCAGCTCCTCGGGACTAGCGGGCCGCACAGATACGCAGTATTTT	CASSSSGLAGRTDTQYF
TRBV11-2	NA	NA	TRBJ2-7	TGTGCCAGCAGGTACGGACAGAGCTCCTACGAGCAGTACTTC	CASRYGQSSYEQYF
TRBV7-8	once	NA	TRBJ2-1	TGTGCCAGCAGCTCGAGTGTCTATGAGCAGTTCTTC	CASSSSVYEQFF
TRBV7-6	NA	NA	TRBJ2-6	TGTGCCAGCAGCTTAGCCCAGGGGTCCGGGGCCAACGTCCTGACTTTC	CASSLAQGSGANVLTF
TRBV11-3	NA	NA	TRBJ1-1	TGTGCCAGCAGCACCCAGCTTAACACTGAAGCTTTCTTT	CASSTQLNTEAFF
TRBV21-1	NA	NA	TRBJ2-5	TGTGCCAGCAGCAAAGCGCTTTGGACTAGCGGGGGGCAGGGGACCCAGTACTTC	CASSKALWTSGGQGTQYF
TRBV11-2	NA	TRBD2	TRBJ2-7	TGTGCCAGCAGCTTACAACCTAGCGGGAGCCACGAGCAGTACTTC	CASSLQPSGSHEQYF
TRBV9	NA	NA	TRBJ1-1	TGTGCCAGCAGCGTATTGGGAGAACCGTACACTGAAGCTTTCTTT	CASSVLGEPYTEAFF
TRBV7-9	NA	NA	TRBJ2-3	TGTGCCAGCAGCTTGTTTGGGGACATACCCACAGATACGCAGTATTTT	CASSLFGDIPTDTQYF
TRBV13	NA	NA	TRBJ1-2	TGTGCCAGCAGCGCCCGGAAAAAAGCACCCTATGGCTACACCTTC	CASSARKKAPYGYTF
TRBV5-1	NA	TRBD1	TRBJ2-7	TGCGCCAGCACCACCGGGACAGGGGGCTACGAGCAGTACTTC	CASTTGTGGYEQYF
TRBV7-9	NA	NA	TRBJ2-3	TGTGCCAGCAGCTTAGGAGGTGCCACAGATACGCAGTATTTT	CASSLGGATDTQYF
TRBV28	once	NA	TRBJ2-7	TGTGCCAGCAGTTTGCGGGGAAAGTATTCCTACGAGCAGTACTTC	CASSLRGKYSYEQYF
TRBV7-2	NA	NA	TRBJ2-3	TGTGCCAGCAGCTTGACAGATACGCAGTATTTT	CASSLTDTQYF
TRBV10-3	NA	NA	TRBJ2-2	TGTGCCATCAGTGAGTCCGGGCCGACCACCGGGGAGCTGTTTTTT	CAISESGPTTGELFF
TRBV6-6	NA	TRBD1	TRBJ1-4	TGTGCCAGCAGTTCCCCGGGACAGGGCTATGAAAAACTGTTTTTT	CASSSPGQGYEKLFF
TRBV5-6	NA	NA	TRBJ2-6	TGTGCCAGCAGCTTGTGGCTATCTGGGGCCAACGTCCTGACTTTC	CASSLWLSGANVLTF
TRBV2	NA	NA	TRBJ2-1	TGTGCCAGCAGTGGGGCTATAGTTGAGCTTGAGCAGTTCTTC	CASSGAIVELEQFF
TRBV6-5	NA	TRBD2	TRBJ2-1	TGTGCCAGCAGTTACTCTCTAGCGGGAGGGTATGAGCAGTTCTTC	CASSYSLAGGYEQFF
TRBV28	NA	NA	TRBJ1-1	TGTGCCAGCAGTCTACCCGGACAAGGGGCCGCCCAAGCTTTCTTT	CASSLPGQGAAQAFF
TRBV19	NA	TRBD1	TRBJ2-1	TGTGCCAGTAGTGGGACAGGCTACAATGAGCAGTTCTTC	CASSGTGYNEQFF
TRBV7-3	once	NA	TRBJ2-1	TGTGCCAGCAGCCGACCGGGACTCAATGAGCAGTTCTTC	CASSRPGLNEQFF
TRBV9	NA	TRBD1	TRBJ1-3	TGTGCCAGCAGCGACGACAGGGTGTATGGAAACACCATATATTTT	CASSDDRVYGNTIYF
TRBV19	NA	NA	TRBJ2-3	TGTGCCATCGGCAACAGCTCTTTTACGCAGTATTTT	CAIGNSSFTQYF
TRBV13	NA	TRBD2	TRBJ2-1	TGTGCCAGCAGCCAAGGATCCCGGGGGGTGTCGAATGAGCAGTTCTTC	CASSQGSRGVSNEQFF
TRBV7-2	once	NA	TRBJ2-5	TGTGCCAGCAGCTTAATATCGCTGGGAGAGACCCAGTACTTC	CASSLISLGETQYF
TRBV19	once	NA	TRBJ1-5	TGTGCCAGCCAAGACAGAGCGAGCAATCAGCCCCAGCATTTT	CASQDRASNQPQHF
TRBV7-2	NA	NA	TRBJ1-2	TGTGCCAGCAGCCCCAGCCTCTATGGCTACACCTTC	CASSPSLYGYTF
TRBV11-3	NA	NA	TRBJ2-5	TGTGCCAGCAGCTTGTACCAGGCGGAGACCCAGTACTTC	CASSLYQAETQYF
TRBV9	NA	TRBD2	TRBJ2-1	TGTGCCAGCAGCGCGGGCGGAGCGGGGGGAAATGAGCAGTTCTTC	CASSAGGAGGNEQFF